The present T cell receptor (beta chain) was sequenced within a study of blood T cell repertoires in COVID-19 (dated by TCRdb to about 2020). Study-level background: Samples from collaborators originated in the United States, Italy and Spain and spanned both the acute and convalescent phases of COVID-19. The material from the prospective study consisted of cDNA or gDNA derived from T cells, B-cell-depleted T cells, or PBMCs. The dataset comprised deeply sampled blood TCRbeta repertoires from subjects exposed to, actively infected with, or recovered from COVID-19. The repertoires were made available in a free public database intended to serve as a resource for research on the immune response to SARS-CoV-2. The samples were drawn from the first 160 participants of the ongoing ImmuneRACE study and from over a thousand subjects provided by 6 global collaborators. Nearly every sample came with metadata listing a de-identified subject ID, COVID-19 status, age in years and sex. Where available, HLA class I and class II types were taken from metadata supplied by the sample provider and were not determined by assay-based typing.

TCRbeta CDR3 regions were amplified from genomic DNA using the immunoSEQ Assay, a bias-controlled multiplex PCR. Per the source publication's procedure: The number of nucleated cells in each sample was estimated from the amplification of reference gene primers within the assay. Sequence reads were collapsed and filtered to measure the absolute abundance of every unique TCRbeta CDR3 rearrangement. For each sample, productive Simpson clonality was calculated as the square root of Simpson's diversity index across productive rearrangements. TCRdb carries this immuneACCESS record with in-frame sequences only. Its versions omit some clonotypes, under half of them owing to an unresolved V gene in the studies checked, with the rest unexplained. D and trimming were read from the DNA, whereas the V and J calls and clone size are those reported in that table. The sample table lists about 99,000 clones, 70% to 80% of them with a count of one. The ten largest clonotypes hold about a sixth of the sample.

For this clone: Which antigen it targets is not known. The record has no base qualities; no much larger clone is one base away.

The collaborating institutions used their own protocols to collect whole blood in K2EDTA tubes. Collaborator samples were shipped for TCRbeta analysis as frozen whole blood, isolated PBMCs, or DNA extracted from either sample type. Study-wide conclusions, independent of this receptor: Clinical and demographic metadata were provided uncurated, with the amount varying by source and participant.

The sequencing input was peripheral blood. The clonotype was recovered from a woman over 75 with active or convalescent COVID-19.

The nucleotide sequence reads as follows: TGTGCCAGCAGCGCGCACAGGGGGTTAAATGAAAAACTGTTTTTT. Its product reads: CASSAHRGLNEKLFF. This receptor chain uses TRBV9 and TRBJ1-4; the junction holds 8 bases that match TRBD1. The germline V gene gives CDR1 as SGDLS and CDR2 as YYNGEE. V and J are trimmed by 3 bases and 5 bases, and the gene matches miss 6 bases of the junction. The CDR3 has 15 amino acids, counting the end cysteine and phenylalanine. The entry retains the CDR3 DNA only, 45 bases that are in frame from base 1. The CDR3 plus the reference TRBV9 and TRBJ1-4 genes for the other parts give the full variable domain: DSGVTQTPKHLITATGQRVTLRCSPRSGDLSVYWYQQSLDQGLQFLIQYYNGEERAKGNILERFSAQQFPDLHSELNLSSLELGDSALYFCASSAHRGLNEKLFFGSGTQLSVL.